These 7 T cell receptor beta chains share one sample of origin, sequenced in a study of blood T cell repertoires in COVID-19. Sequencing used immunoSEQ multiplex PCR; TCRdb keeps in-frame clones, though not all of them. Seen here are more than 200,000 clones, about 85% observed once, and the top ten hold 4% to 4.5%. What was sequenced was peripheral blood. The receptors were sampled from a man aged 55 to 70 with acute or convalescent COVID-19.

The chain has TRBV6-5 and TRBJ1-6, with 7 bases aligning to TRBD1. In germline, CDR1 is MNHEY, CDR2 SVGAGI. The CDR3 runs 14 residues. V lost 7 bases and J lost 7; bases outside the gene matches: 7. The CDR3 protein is CASTRQGGNSPLHF. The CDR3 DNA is TGTGCCAGCACCCGACAGGGTGGGAATTCACCCCTCCACTTT.

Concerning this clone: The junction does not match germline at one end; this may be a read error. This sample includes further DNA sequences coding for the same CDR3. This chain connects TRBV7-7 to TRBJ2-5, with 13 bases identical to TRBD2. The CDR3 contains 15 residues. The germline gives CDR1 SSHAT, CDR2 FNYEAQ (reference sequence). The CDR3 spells CASSPGLAGKETQYF. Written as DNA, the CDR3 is TGTGCTAGCAGCCCGGGACTAGCGGGGAAAGAGACCCAGTACTTC.

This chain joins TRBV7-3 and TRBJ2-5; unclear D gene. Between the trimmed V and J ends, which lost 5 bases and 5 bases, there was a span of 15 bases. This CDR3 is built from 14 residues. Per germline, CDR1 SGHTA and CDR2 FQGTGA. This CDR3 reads CASSQSGSRETQYF. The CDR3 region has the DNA TGTGCCAGCAGCCAAAGTGGTAGCCGCGAGACCCAGTACTTC.

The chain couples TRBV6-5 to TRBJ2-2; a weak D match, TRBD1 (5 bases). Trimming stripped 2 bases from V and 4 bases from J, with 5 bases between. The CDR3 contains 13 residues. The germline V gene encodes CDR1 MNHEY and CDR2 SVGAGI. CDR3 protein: CASSYRGTGELFF. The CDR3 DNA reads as TGTGCCAGCAGTTACAGGGGCACCGGGGAGCTGTTTTTT.

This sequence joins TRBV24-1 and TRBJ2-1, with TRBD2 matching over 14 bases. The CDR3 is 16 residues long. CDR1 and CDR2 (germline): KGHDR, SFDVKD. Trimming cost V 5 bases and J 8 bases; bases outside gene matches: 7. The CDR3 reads CATSGQTSGRGDEQFF. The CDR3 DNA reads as TGTGCCACCAGTGGCCAGACTAGCGGGAGGGGCGATGAGCAGTTCTTC.

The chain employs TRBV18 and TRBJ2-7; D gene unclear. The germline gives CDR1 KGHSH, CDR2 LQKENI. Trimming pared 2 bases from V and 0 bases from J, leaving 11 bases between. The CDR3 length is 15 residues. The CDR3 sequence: CASSPYGTTSYEQYF. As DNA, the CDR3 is TGTGCCAGCTCACCATATGGCACTACCTCCTACGAGCAGTACTTC.

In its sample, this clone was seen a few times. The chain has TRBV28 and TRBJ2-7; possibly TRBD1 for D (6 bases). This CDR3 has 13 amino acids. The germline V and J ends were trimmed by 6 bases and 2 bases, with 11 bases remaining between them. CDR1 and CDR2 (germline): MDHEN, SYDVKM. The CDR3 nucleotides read TGTGCCAGCAGGTCGACAGGAACCTACGAGCAGTACTTC. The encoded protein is CASRSTGTYEQYF.